The 7 T cell receptor beta chains listed next were all sequenced from one sample in a study of T cells in Graves' hyperthyroidism and ophthalmopathy. The investigators amplified TCR beta CDR3 regions from RNA transcripts. During a first-round RT-PCR of the TCR CDR3, the HTBI primer set was used. TCRdb redid the calling of the multiplex PCR reads with MiXCR, one entry per CDR3 protein. The sample gives about 710,000 distinct CDR3 sequences, about a sixth of which show up once; under 10% is in the top ten. The material sequenced was blood. The origin of the receptors is a man in his late teens or twenties with Graves' hyperthyroidism.

V and J are TRBV29-1 and TRBJ2-1; the D gene is possibly TRBD2 (6 bases). Deletions cut 3 bases from V and 6 bases from J, with 15 bases between. This CDR3 is 14 amino acids long. The germline CDR1 and CDR2 sequences are SQVTM and ANQGSEA. The CDR3 coding sequence is TGCAGCGTTGAGGGGGAGGCCGTAATCAATGAGCAGTTCTTC. This translates into CSVEGEAVINEQFF.

The gene calls are TRBV11-3 and TRBJ2-2; 9 bases match TRBD2. Germline CDR1 reads SGHNT; CDR2 reads YENEEA. The CDR3 contains 14 residues. Trimming cost V 4 bases and J 6 bases; bases outside gene matches: 3. The CDR3 DNA reads as TGTGCCAGCAGCTCCCGGACTAGCGCCGGGGAGCTGTTTTTT. This sequence encodes CASSSRTSAGELFF.

This chain joins TRBV25-1 and TRBJ1-6; TRBD1 is a possible D gene (5 bases). Germline CDR1 MGHDK, CDR2 SYGVNS. Trimming removed 3 bases at V and 10 bases at J, with 13 bases between. The CDR3 runs 14 residues. This CDR3 is CASSEARVWSPLHF. CDR3 nucleotides: TGTGCCAGCAGTGAGGCCAGGGTATGGTCACCCCTCCACTTT.

This chain joins TRBV2 and TRBJ2-7; perhaps TRBD2 as D (6 bases). This CDR3 is 13 amino acids long. The ends were cut back, 7 bases at V and 3 bases at J, with 13 bases in the middle. Germline lookup yields CDR1 SNHLY and CDR2 FYNNEI. This CDR3 reads CASNRERFYEQYF. The CDR3 DNA follows: TGTGCCAGCAACCGGGAGAGATTCTACGAGCAGTACTTC.

This clonotype was observed many times. The chain links TRBV6-2 or TRBV6-3 to TRBJ2-1; TRBD2 matches 10 bases. The CDR3 has 16 residues. The germline gives CDR1 MNHEY, CDR2 SVGEGT. The V gene end was trimmed by 2 bases and the J gene end by 4 bases; junction bases not matched to a gene: 5. CDR3 sequence reads: CASSYRPSGRYNEQFF. The CDR3 nucleotides read TGTGCCAGCAGTTACAGGCCTAGCGGGAGATACAATGAGCAGTTCTTC.

This clonotype showed up many times. J is TRBJ2-7 and V is TRBV6-1; 7 bases are a match to TRBD1. CDR3 size: 16 residues. With 5 bases clipped from V and 2 bases from J, the junction kept 12 bases outside the gene matches. CDR1 is MNHNS, CDR2 SASEGT, per germline. The CDR3 loop reads CASSLPTGTVPYEQYF. The CDR3 bases are TGTGCCAGCAGTTTACCGACAGGGACAGTTCCCTACGAGCAGTACTTC.

This clonotype was counted a few times. The V and J genes are TRBV7-3 and TRBJ2-5; TRBD2 aligns across 7 bases. CDR1 is SGHTA and CDR2 is FQGTGA in the germline V gene. The ends lost 5 bases at V and 5 bases at J; junction bases unmatched: 5. There are 13 residues in the CDR3. The CDR3 DNA reads TGTGCCAGCAGCATCTCCGGGGGGGAGACCCAGTACTTC. Residues: CASSISGGETQYF.